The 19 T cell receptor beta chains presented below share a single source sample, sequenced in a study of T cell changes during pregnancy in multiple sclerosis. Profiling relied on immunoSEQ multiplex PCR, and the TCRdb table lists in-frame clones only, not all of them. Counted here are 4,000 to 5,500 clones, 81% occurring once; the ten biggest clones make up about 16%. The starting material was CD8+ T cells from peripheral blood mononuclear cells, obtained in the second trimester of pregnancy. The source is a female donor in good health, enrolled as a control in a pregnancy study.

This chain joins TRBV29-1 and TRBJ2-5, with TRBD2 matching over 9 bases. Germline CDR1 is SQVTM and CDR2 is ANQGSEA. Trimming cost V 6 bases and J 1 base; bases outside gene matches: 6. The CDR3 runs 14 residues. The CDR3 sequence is CSVAPSGTQETQYF. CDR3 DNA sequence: TGCAGCGTCGCCCCTAGCGGGACCCAAGAGACCCAGTACTTC.

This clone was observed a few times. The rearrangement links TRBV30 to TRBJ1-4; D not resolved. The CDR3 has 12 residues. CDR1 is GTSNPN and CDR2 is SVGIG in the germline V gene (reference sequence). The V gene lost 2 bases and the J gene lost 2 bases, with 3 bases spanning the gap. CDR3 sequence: CAWSPTNEKLFF. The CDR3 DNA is TGTGCCTGGAGTCCGACTAATGAAAAACTGTTTTTT.

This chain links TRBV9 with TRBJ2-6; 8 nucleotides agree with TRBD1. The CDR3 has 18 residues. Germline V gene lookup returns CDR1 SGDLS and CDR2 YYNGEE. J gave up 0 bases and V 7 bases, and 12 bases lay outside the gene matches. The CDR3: CASGRQGSTGSGANVLTF. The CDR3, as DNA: TGTGCCAGCGGCCGACAGGGGTCTACCGGCTCTGGGGCCAACGTCCTGACTTTC. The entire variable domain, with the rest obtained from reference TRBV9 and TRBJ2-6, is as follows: DSGVTQTPKHLITATGQRVTLRCSPRSGDLSVYWYQQSLDQGLQFLIQYYNGEERAKGNILERFSAQQFPDLHSELNLSSLELGDSALYFCASGRQGSTGSGANVLTFGAGSRLTVL.

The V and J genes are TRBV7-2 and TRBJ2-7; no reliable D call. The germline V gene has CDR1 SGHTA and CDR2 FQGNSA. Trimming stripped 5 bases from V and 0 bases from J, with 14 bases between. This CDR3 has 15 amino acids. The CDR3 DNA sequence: TGTGCCAGCAGCCCCCCCCCAGGCAGCTCCTACGAGCAGTACTTC. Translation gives CASSPPPGSSYEQYF.

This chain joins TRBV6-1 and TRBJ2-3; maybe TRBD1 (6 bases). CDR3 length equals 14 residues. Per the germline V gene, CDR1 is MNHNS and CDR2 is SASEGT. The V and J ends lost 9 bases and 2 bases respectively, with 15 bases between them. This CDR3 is CASGRAGDTDTQYF. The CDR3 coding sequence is TGTGCCAGTGGGAGAGCAGGGGACACAGATACGCAGTATTTT.

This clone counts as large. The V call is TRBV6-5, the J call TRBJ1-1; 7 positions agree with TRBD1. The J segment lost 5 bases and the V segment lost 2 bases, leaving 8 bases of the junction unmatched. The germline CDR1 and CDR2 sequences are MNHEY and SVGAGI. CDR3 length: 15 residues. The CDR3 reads CASSYTPDRDTEAFF. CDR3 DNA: TGTGCCAGCAGTTACACGCCCGACAGGGATACTGAAGCTTTCTTT.

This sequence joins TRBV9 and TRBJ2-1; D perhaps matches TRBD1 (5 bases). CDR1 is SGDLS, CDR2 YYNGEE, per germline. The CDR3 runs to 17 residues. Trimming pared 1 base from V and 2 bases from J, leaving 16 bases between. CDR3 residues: CASSVMPLTGTYNEQFF. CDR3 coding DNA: TGTGCCAGCAGCGTAATGCCCCTCACAGGAACCTACAATGAGCAGTTCTTC.

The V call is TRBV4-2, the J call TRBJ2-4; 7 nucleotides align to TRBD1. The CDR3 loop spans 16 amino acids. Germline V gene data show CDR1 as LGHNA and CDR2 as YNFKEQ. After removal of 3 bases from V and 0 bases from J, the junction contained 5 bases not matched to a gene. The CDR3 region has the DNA TGTGCCAGCAGCCACTCAAACAGGGGAGCCAAAAACATTCAGTACTTC. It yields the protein CASSHSNRGAKNIQYF.

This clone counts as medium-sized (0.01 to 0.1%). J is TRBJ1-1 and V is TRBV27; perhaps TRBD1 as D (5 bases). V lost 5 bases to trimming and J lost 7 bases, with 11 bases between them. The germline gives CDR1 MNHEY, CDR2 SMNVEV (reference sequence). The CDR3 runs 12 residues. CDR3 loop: CASSTGRLEAFF. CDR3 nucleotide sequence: TGTGCCAGCAGTACAGGACGGCTTGAAGCTTTCTTT.

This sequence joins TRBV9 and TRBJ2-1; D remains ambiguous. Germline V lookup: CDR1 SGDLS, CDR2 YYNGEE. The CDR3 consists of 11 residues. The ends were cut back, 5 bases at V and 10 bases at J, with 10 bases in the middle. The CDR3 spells CASRLDGEQFF. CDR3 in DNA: TGTGCCAGCAGATTAGACGGGGAGCAGTTCTTC.

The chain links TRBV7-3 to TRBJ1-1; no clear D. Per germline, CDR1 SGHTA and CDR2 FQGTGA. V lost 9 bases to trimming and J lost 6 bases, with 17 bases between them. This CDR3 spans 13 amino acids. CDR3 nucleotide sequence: TGTGCCAGTCCCCCGAGGCAGATCTCTGAAGCTTTCTTT. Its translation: CASPPRQISEAFF.

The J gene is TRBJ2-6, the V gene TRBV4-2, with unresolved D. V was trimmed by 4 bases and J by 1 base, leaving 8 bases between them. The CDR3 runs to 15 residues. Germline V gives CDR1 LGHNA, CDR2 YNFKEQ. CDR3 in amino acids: CASSPSESGANVLTF. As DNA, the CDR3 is TGTGCCAGCAGCCCTTCCGAGTCTGGGGCCAACGTCCTGACTTTC.

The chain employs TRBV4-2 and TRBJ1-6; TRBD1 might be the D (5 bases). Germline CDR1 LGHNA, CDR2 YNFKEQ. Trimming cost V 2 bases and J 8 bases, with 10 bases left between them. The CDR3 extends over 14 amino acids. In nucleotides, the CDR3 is TGTGCCAGCAGCCAAATGGACATCGATTCACCCCTCCACTTT. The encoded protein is CASSQMDIDSPLHF.

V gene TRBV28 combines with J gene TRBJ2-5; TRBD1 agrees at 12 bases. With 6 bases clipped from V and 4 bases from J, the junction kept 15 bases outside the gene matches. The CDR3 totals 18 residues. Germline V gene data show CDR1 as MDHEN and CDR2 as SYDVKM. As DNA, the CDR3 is TGTGCCAGCAGGTTCTCGCCGGGACAGGGGGCGATTGGAGAGACCCAGTACTTC. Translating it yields CASRFSPGQGAIGETQYF.

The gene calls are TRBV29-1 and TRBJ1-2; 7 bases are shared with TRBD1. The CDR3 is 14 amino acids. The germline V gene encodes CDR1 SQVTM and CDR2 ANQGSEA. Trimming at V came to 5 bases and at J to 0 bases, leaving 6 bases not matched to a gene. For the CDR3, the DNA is TGCAGCGTTATGGACAGGCCGGCTAACTATGGCTACACCTTC. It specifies CSVMDRPANYGYTF.

DNA for the CDR3: TGTGCCAGCAGTTTAACCTCATCGGATAATTCACCCCTCCACTTT. Its protein product is CASSLTSSDNSPLHF. The chain recombines TRBV27 with TRBJ1-6; D is ambiguous. Germline CDR1 and CDR2: MNHEY and SMNVEV (reference sequence). The V gene lost 2 bases and the J gene lost 5 bases, with 10 bases spanning the gap. CDR3 length: 15 residues.

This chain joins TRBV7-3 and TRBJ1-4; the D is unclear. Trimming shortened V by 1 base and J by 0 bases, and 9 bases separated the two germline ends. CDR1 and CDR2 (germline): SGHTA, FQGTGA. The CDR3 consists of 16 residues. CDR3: CASSLNGRATNEKLFF. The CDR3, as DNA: TGTGCCAGCAGCTTAAATGGTCGGGCAACTAATGAAAAACTGTTTTTT. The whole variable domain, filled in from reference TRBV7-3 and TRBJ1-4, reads GAGVSQTPSNKVTEKGKYVELRCDPISGHTALYWYRQSLGQGPEFLIYFQGTGAADDSGLPNDRFFAVRPEGSVSTLKIQRTERGDSAVYLCASSLNGRATNEKLFFGSGTQLSVL.

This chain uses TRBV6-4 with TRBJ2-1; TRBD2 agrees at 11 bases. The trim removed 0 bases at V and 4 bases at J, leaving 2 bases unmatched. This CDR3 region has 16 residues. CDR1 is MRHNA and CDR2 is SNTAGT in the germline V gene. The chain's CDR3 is CASSDSSGGDYNEQFF. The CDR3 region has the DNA TGTGCCAGCAGTGACTCTAGCGGGGGGGATTACAATGAGCAGTTCTTC.

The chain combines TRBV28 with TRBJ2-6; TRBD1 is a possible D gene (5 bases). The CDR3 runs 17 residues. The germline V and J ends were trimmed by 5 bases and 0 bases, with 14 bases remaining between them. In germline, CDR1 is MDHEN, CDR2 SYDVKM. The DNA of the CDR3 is TGTGCCAGCAGTCGAACCGACAGTAGCTCTGGGGCCAACGTCCTGACTTTC. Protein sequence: CASSRTDSSSGANVLTF. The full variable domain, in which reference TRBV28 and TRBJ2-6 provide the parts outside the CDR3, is DVKVTQSSRYLVKRTGEKVFLECVQDMDHENMFWYRQDPGLGLRLIYFSYDVKMKEKGDIPEGYSVSREKKERFSLILESASTNQTSMYLCASSRTDSSSGANVLTFGAGSRLTVL.